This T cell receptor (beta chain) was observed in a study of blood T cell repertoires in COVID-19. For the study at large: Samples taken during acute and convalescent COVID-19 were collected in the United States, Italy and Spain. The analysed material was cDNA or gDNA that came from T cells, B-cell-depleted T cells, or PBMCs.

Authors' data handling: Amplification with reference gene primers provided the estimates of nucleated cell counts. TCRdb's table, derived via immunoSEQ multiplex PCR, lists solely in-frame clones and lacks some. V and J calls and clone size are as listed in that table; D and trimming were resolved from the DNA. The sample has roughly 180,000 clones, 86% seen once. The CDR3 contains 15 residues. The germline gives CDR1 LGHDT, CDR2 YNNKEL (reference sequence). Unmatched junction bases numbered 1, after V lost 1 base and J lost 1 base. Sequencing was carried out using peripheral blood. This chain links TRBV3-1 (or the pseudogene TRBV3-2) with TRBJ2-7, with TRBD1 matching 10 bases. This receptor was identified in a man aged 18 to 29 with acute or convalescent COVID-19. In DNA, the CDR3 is TGTGCCAGCAGCCAAGGGACAGGGGGGTCCTACGAGCAGTACTTC. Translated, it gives CASSQGTGGSYEQYF.